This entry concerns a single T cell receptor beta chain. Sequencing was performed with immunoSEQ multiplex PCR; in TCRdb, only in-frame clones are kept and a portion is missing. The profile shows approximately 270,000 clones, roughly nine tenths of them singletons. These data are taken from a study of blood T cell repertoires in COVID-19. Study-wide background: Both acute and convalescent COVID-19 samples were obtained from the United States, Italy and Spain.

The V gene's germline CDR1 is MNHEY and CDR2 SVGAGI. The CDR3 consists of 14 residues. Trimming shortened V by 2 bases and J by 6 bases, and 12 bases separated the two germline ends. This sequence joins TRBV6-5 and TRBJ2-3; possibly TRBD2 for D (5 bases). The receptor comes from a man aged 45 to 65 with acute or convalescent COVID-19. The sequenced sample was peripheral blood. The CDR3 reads CASSYGLAGDTQYF. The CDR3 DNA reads TGTGCCAGCAGTTACGGGCTAGCCGGGGATACGCAGTATTTT.